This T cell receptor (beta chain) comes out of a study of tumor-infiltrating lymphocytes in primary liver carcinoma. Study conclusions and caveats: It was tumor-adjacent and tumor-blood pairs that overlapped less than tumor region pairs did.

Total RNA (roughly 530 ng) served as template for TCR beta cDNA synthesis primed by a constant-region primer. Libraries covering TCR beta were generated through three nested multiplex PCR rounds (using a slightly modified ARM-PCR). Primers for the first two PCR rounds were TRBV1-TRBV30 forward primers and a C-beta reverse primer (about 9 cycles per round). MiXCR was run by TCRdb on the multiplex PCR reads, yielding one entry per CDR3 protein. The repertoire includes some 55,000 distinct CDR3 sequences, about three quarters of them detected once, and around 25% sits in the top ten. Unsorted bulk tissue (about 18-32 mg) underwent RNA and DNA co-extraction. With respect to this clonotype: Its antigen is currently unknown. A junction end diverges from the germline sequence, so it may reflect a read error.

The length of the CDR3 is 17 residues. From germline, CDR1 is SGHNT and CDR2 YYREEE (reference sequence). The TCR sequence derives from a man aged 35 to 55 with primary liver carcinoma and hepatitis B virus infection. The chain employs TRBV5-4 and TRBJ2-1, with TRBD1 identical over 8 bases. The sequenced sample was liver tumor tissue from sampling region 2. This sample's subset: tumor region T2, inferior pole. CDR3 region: CTSSPGQGIPPNNEQFF. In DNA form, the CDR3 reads TGTACCAGCAGCCCAGGACAGGGCATCCCACCGAACAATGAGCAGTTCTTC.